The 17 T cell receptor beta chains in this list originate from one sample, sequenced in a study of blood T cells in healthy people across ages. PCR was performed a second time for about 7 to 12 cycles using a sample-barcoded 5' primer and a J-beta primer mix. Each CDR3 protein gets one entry after TCRdb re-called the 5' RACE reads with MiXCR. The table records about 810,000 distinct CDR3 sequences, 36% of them present only once. The sequenced sample consisted of blood. The receptors shown here come from a man younger than 35 in good health.

This chain links TRBV15 with TRBJ1-1; D uncertain. V was clipped by 8 bases and J by 2 bases, with 21 bases between them. From germline, CDR1 is LNHNV and CDR2 YYDKDF (reference sequence). There are 16 residues in the CDR3. CDR3 sequence (DNA): TGTGCCACCGACCCCAACCCCGGGTGGGGAAACACTGAAGCTTTCTTT. Translated, it gives CATDPNPGWGNTEAFF.

Worth noting for this clonotype: A much larger clonotype is one base distant, so this may be a read error. V gene TRBV25-1 combines with J gene TRBJ2-3, with 7 bases aligning to TRBD1. CDR3 length: 14 amino acids. V was clipped by 2 bases and J by 5 bases; unmatched bases: 4. From germline, CDR1 is MGHDK and CDR2 SYGVNS. CDR3 sequence reads: CASSEQGVIDTQYF. The CDR3 DNA follows: TGTGCCAGCAGTGAACAGGGGGTGATAGATACGCAGTATTTT.

This clonotype appeared a few times. The rearrangement joins TRBV20-1 to TRBJ2-3; D ambiguous. Germline V gene sequence: CDR1 DFQATT, CDR2 SNEGSKA (reference sequence). This CDR3 has 14 residues. V was clipped by 1 base and J by 8 bases, with 16 bases between them. In DNA, the CDR3 is TGCAGTGCTAGAGTAAGGATTGATGGGCGTACGCAGTATTTT. Amino acids: CSARVRIDGRTQYF.

For this clonotype: The junction departs from germline at one end; a sequencing error may be responsible. V is TRBV12-3 or TRBV12-4 and J is TRBJ1-2, with TRBD1 identical over 8 bases. The length of the CDR3 is 14 residues. Here the CDR3 DNA reads TGTGCCCGCAGTTCAGACAGGGGCCTGGGGGGCTACACCTTC. Its protein product is CARSSDRGLGGYTF.

This rearrangement joins TRBV28 to TRBJ1-5; no definite D call. The ends were cut back, 2 bases at V and 4 bases at J, with 15 bases in the middle. Germline V lookup: CDR1 MDHEN, CDR2 SYDVKM. This CDR3 is built from 16 residues. The CDR3 spells CASSLILGRGNQPQHF. CDR3 sequence (DNA): TGTGCCAGCAGTTTAATATTAGGGAGAGGGAATCAGCCCCAGCATTTT.

The chain has TRBV19 and TRBJ1-6; TRBD1 matches at 7 bases. The CDR3 runs 16 residues. Germline V CDR1 and CDR2: LNHDA, SQIVND (reference sequence). The trim removed 4 bases at V and 7 bases at J, leaving 10 bases unmatched. CDR3 DNA sequence: TGTGCCAGTAGTACGGCCGGGACAGTCAACAATTCACCCCTCCACTTT. This codes for CASSTAGTVNNSPLHF. Full variable domain (remainder filled in from reference TRBV19 and TRBJ1-6): DGGITQSPKYLFRKEGQNVTLSCEQNLNHDAMYWYRQDPGQGLRLIYYSQIVNDFQKGDIAEGYSVSREKKESFPLTVTSAQKNPTAFYLCASSTAGTVNNSPLHFGNGTRLTVT.

Worth noting for this clonotype: A much larger clone sits a single nucleotide away, making a read error possible. The chain has TRBV20-1 and TRBJ1-2, with D possibly matching TRBD1 (6 bases). This CDR3 comprises 13 residues. Germline V gene lookup returns CDR1 DFQATT and CDR2 SNEGSKA (reference sequence). The CDR3 nucleotides are TGCTGTGCTTACAGGGATAATGACTATGGCTACACCTTC. This codes for CCAYRDNDYGYTF.

This clonotype came up many times. V gene TRBV7-2 combines with J gene TRBJ1-2, with a weak D call TRBD1 (5 bases). This CDR3 spans 13 amino acids. Germline-derived CDR1 and CDR2 are SGHTA and FQGNSA. Trimming removed 5 bases at V and 3 bases at J, with 10 bases between. The CDR3 coding sequence is TGTGCCAGCAGCCCCGGGGGGGACTATGGCTACACCTTC. Translation gives CASSPGGDYGYTF.

There are many counts of this clonotype. This chain joins TRBV6-6 and TRBJ1-3; unclear D gene. Germline V gives CDR1 MNHNY, CDR2 SVGAGI (reference sequence). The CDR3 totals 12 residues. Trimming removed 8 bases from V and 8 bases from J, with 13 bases in between. The CDR3 DNA is TGTGCCAGCGGCGGCGGGCTCTACACCATATATTTT. Residues: CASGGGLYTIYF.

This clonotype turned up a few times. V gene TRBV29-1 combines with J gene TRBJ1-1; no clear D gene. Trimming stripped 1 base from V and 0 bases from J, with 6 bases between. Germline V gene lookup returns CDR1 SQVTM and CDR2 ANQGSEA. The CDR3 extends over 13 amino acids. This CDR3 is CSVEGPLNTEAFF. DNA of the CDR3: TGCAGCGTTGAAGGTCCCCTGAACACTGAAGCTTTCTTT.

Many counts were recorded for this clonotype. The chain joins TRBV27 to TRBJ1-2; D uncertain. Trimming took 5 bases from V and 3 from J, leaving 16 bases between them. Per the germline V gene, CDR1 is MNHEY and CDR2 is SMNVEV (reference sequence). This CDR3 contains 15 residues. In DNA, the CDR3 is TGTGCCAGCAGTCCTACCACCCGGGCCGACTATGGCTACACCTTC. It codes for CASSPTTRADYGYTF.

The CDR3 spells CASRKGPSYEQYF. Here the CDR3 DNA reads TGTGCCAGCAGGAAGGGGCCATCCTACGAGCAGTACTTC. V gene TRBV7-2 combines with J gene TRBJ2-7, with D maybe TRBD1 (5 bases). This CDR3 region has 13 residues. Germline V lookup: CDR1 SGHTA, CDR2 FQGNSA. V was pared by 6 bases and J by 1 base, with 10 bases between.

A remark on this clonotype: The junction does not match germline at one end; this may be a read error. This chain joins TRBV10-3 and TRBJ1-2; a weak D match, TRBD1 (5 bases). Per the germline V gene, CDR1 is ENHRY and CDR2 is SYGVKD. The length of the CDR3 is 16 residues. CDR3 sequence reads: CATSEARGAANYGYTF. In nucleotides, the CDR3 is TGTGCCACCAGTGAGGCGAGGGGCGCAGCTAACTATGGCTACACCTTC.

The chain uses TRBV9 and TRBJ2-1; 7 nucleotides match TRBD1. The assigned J gene may be wrong: the sequence end matches TRBJ2-7 better. CDR3 length: 15 residues. Germline loops: CDR1 SGDLS, CDR2 YYNGEE. DNA for the CDR3: TGTGCCAGCAGCGCTCGACAGGGTACCTACAATGAGCAGTACTTC. Protein sequence: CASSARQGTYNEQYF.

This clonotype has more than one count but fewer than ten. CDR3 protein: CSVRGTGFYGYTF. CDR3 DNA sequence: TGCAGTGTCAGAGGAACAGGCTTCTATGGCTACACCTTC. The chain combines TRBV20-1 with TRBJ1-2, with D possibly matching TRBD1 (5 bases). The V end was cut by 7 bases, the J end by 4 bases, with 16 bases between. CDR1 is DFQATT, CDR2 SNEGSKA, per germline (reference sequence). The CDR3 totals 13 residues.

The J gene is TRBJ1-2, the V gene TRBV29-1; 7 nucleotides line up with TRBD1. Germline assignment: CDR1 SQVTM and CDR2 ANQGSEA. The length of the CDR3 is 18 residues. V lost 3 bases and J lost 8; bases outside the gene matches: 24. The CDR3 DNA sequence: TGCAGCGTTGAGATGAACGATTGGAGGGGGCGTATAAGGACCGGCTACACCTTC. It yields the protein CSVEMNDWRGRIRTGYTF. The whole variable domain, filled in from reference TRBV29-1 and TRBJ1-2, reads SAVISQKPSRDICQRGTSLTIQCQVDSQVTMMFWYRQQPGQSLTLIATANQGSEATYESGFVIDKFPISRPNLTFSTLTVSNMSPEDSSIYLCSVEMNDWRGRIRTGYTFGSGTRLTVV.

The CDR3 region is CASKSLWGGTAEAFF. In DNA, the CDR3 is TGCGCCAGCAAGTCTCTCTGGGGCGGGACGGCTGAAGCTTTCTTT. J is TRBJ1-1 and V is TRBV5-1; D is perhaps TRBD1 (5 bases). This CDR3 region has 15 residues. In germline, CDR1 is SGHRS, CDR2 YFSETQ. Trimming left V 6 bases short and J 6 bases short, with 21 bases between.